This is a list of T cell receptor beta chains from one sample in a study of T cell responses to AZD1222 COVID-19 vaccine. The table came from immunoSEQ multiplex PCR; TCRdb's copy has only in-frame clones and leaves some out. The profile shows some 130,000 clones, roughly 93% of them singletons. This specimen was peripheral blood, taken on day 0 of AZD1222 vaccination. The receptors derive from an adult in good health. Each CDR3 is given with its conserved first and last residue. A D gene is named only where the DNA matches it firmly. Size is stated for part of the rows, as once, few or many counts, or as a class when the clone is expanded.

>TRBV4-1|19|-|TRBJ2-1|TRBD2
TGCGCCAGCAGTCAAGGACTAGCGGGACGTATGAGCTCCTACAATGAGCAGTTCTTC
CASSQGLAGRMSSYNEQFF
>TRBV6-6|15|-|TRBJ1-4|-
TGTGCCAGCAGGAGGCAAGCTGCAACTAATGAAAAACTGTTTTTT
CASRRQAATNEKLFF
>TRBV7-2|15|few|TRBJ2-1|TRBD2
TGTGCCAGCAGCCTTCTAGCGGGATTCTACAATGAGCAGTTCTTC
CASSLLAGFYNEQFF
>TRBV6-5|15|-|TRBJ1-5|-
TGTGCCAGCAGTTTCGGAGGCCAAAGCGGTCAGCCCCAGCATTTT
CASSFGGQSGQPQHF